This is a list of T cell receptor beta chains from one sample in a study of T cells in tuberculosis. The protocol was immunoSEQ multiplex PCR, while the TCRdb copy is restricted to in-frame clones and leaves out a portion. The data contain tens of thousands of clones, about 86% of them singletons. Input material: CD1b-GMM tetramer-negative cells sorted from PBMCs. Source of these receptors: an adult woman with latent tuberculosis. The CDR3 runs from the conserved cysteine through the conserved F or W. Each record gives: J gene, D gene, V gene, clone size, CDR3 DNA, CDR3 protein. D genes are given only for firm matches. Clone size appears in some rows only: once, few, many, or a class for an expanded clone.

j_call: TRBJ2-7; d_call: TRBD2; v_call: TRBV2; clone_size: NA; cdr3_nt: TGTGCCAACAGGACTAGCGGACCTCTCCTGTACGAGCAGTACTTC; cdr3_aa: CANRTSGPLLYEQYF
j_call: TRBJ1-1; d_call: TRBD1; v_call: TRBV12-5; clone_size: once; cdr3_nt: TGTGCTAGTGGTTTGGTACGACAGGGAAAGGGAGAAACTGAAGCTTTCTTT; cdr3_aa: CASGLVRQGKGETEAFF
j_call: TRBJ1-1; d_call: TRBD1; v_call: TRBV6-1; clone_size: NA; cdr3_nt: TGTGCCAGCAGTTCAGGGGGTCGAGGGGCTTTCTTT; cdr3_aa: CASSSGGRGAFF
j_call: TRBJ1-4; d_call: TRBD1; v_call: TRBV5-6; clone_size: NA; cdr3_nt: TGTGCCAGCAGCTCACCGGGACAGGGAGACGAAAAACTGTTTTTT; cdr3_aa: CASSSPGQGDEKLFF
j_call: TRBJ2-3; d_call: NA; v_call: TRBV5-4; clone_size: NA; cdr3_nt: TGTGCCAGTACGGAAGGCGGGGCTGGCACAGATACGCAGTATTTT; cdr3_aa: CASTEGGAGTDTQYF
j_call: TRBJ2-1; d_call: TRBD2; v_call: TRBV28; clone_size: NA; cdr3_nt: TGTGCCAGCAGTTCGAGTGGGACTAGCGGGAGACAGTTCTTC; cdr3_aa: CASSSSGTSGRQFF
j_call: TRBJ1-2; d_call: NA; v_call: TRBV19; clone_size: NA; cdr3_nt: TGTGCCAGTAGTACAAACAGGGCTAATGGCTACACCTTC; cdr3_aa: CASSTNRANGYTF
j_call: TRBJ2-1; d_call: TRBD2; v_call: TRBV7-9; clone_size: NA; cdr3_nt: TGTGCCAGCAGCCCTCTAGCGGGACCTTACAATGAGCAGTTCTTC; cdr3_aa: CASSPLAGPYNEQFF
j_call: TRBJ1-4; d_call: TRBD1; v_call: TRBV29-1; clone_size: NA; cdr3_nt: TGCAGCGTTGGACAGGGGAATGAAAAACTGTTTTTT; cdr3_aa: CSVGQGNEKLFF
j_call: TRBJ1-2; d_call: NA; v_call: TRBV4-1; clone_size: NA; cdr3_nt: TGCGCCAGCAGCCATCCCCTCTATGGCTACACCTTC; cdr3_aa: CASSHPLYGYTF
j_call: TRBJ2-2; d_call: TRBD1; v_call: TRBV29-1; clone_size: medium-sized; cdr3_nt: TGCAGCGTCGGGACAGGGGTTAACACCGGGGAGCTGTTTTTT; cdr3_aa: CSVGTGVNTGELFF
j_call: TRBJ1-2; d_call: NA; v_call: TRBV9; clone_size: NA; cdr3_nt: TGTGCCAGCAGCCCCTTGGAGCAGCGCTATGGCTACACCTTC; cdr3_aa: CASSPLEQRYGYTF
j_call: TRBJ1-2; d_call: NA; v_call: TRBV6-5; clone_size: NA; cdr3_nt: TGTGCCAGCAGTTCGCGGGGAGTTAGCAACTATGGCTACACCTTC; cdr3_aa: CASSSRGVSNYGYTF
j_call: TRBJ1-1; d_call: NA; v_call: TRBV11-2; clone_size: NA; cdr3_nt: TGTGCCAGCAGCTTCGCCAGGGCGCAGCGAGAGGACACTGAAGCTTTCTTT; cdr3_aa: CASSFARAQREDTEAFF
j_call: TRBJ2-7; d_call: TRBD2; v_call: TRBV7-2; clone_size: NA; cdr3_nt: TGTGCCAGCAGCTTAAAAATTAGTACTAGCGCCTCCTACGAGCAGTACTTC; cdr3_aa: CASSLKISTSASYEQYF
j_call: TRBJ2-1; d_call: TRBD2; v_call: TRBV25-1; clone_size: NA; cdr3_nt: TGTGCCAGCAGTGAAGGGGTAGCGGGGGGAAATGAGCAGTTCTTC; cdr3_aa: CASSEGVAGGNEQFF
j_call: TRBJ1-2; d_call: NA; v_call: TRBV6-6; clone_size: few; cdr3_nt: TGTGCCAGCAGTTACTCGAAGGCGGGGGCTCACTATGGCTACACCTTC; cdr3_aa: CASSYSKAGAHYGYTF
j_call: TRBJ2-5; d_call: NA; v_call: TRBV18; clone_size: NA; cdr3_nt: TGTGCCAGCTCACCGACAGCCCGAAAAGAGACCCAGTACTTC; cdr3_aa: CASSPTARKETQYF
j_call: TRBJ2-7; d_call: TRBD2; v_call: TRBV2; clone_size: NA; cdr3_nt: TGTGCCAGCAGTCCCAGAGCCAGCGGGGGCTACGAGCAGTACTTC; cdr3_aa: CASSPRASGGYEQYF
j_call: TRBJ1-5; d_call: NA; v_call: TRBV6-1; clone_size: NA; cdr3_nt: TGTGCCAGCAGTGAAGTGTGGAGTACCCTGGGTCAGCCCCAGCATTTT; cdr3_aa: CASSEVWSTLGQPQHF
j_call: TRBJ2-2; d_call: TRBD1; v_call: TRBV11-2; clone_size: NA; cdr3_nt: TGTGCCAGCAGCGTTGACAGGGTCGCGAACACCGGGGAGCTGTTTTTT; cdr3_aa: CASSVDRVANTGELFF
j_call: TRBJ2-1; d_call: TRBD2; v_call: TRBV6-6; clone_size: NA; cdr3_nt: TGTGCCAGCAGTTATACCCTAGCGGGGGGAAGGGAGCAGTTCTTC; cdr3_aa: CASSYTLAGGREQFF
j_call: TRBJ1-1; d_call: NA; v_call: TRBV27; clone_size: NA; cdr3_nt: TGTGCCAGCAGTTTATCCATGAACACTGAAGCTTTCTTT; cdr3_aa: CASSLSMNTEAFF
j_call: TRBJ2-3; d_call: TRBD2; v_call: TRBV15; clone_size: NA; cdr3_nt: TGTGCCACCAGCAGAGCCTATCTAGCGGGAGACGCAGATACGCAGTATTTT; cdr3_aa: CATSRAYLAGDADTQYF